This TCR beta chain is drawn from a study of blood T cell repertoires in COVID-19. The wider study: The samples span acute and convalescent COVID-19 from the United States, Italy and Spain.

The CDR3 totals 16 residues. The V end was cut by 1 base, the J end by 4 bases, with 16 bases between. Per the germline V gene, CDR1 is SGHTA and CDR2 is FQGTGA. Using immunoSEQ multiplex PCR, the repertoire was profiled, and TCRdb retains in-frame clones only, with some absent. This table has 25,000 to 35,000 clones, 75% to 95% appearing once. The clonotype comes from a human donor with active COVID-19. The donor label of this sample is uncertain. V and J are TRBV7-3 and TRBJ2-5; weak D call: TRBD1 (6 bases). The material sequenced was peripheral blood. CDR3 in DNA: TGTGCCAGCAGCTTAAGTCACAGGGAGTCCAGAGAGACCCAGTACTTC. Protein: CASSLSHRESRETQYF.